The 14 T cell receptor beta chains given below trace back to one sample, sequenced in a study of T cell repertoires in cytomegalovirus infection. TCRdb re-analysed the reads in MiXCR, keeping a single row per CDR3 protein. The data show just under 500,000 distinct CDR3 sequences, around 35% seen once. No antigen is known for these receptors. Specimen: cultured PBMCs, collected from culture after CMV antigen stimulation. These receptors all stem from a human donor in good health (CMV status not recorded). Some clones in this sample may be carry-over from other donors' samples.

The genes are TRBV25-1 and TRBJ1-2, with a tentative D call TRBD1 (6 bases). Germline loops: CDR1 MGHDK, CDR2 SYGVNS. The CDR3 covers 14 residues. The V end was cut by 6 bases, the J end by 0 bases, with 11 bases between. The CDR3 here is CASRDSGANYGYTF. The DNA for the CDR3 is TGTGCCAGCAGGGACAGTGGAGCTAACTATGGCTACACCTTC.

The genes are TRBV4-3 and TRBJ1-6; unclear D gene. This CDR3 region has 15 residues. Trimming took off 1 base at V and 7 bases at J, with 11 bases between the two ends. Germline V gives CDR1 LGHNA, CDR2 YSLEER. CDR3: CASSQGMVGNSPLHF. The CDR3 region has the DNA TGCGCCAGCAGCCAAGGAATGGTTGGGAATTCACCCCTCCACTTT.

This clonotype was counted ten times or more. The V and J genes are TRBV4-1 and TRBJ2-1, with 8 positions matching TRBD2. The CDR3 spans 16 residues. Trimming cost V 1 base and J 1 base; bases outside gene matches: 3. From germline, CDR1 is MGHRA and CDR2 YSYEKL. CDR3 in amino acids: CASSQAGLVSYNEQFF. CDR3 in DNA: TGCGCCAGCAGCCAAGCGGGACTAGTGTCCTACAATGAGCAGTTCTTC.

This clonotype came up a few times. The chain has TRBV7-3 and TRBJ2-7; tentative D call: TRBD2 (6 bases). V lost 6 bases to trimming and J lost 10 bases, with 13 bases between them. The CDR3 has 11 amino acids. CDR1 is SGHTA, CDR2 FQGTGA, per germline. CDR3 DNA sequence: TGTGCCAGCAGTGATGGGACTCTTCAGTACTTC. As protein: CASSDGTLQYF.

The CDR3 DNA reads TGCAGTGCTAGCGGGTTCATAAATACGCAGTATTTT. As protein: CSASGFINTQYF. The V gene is TRBV20-1, the J gene TRBJ2-3; no clear D. The CDR3 extends over 12 amino acids. Per germline, CDR1 DFQATT and CDR2 SNEGSKA (reference sequence). Between the trimmed V and J ends, which lost 3 bases and 7 bases, there was a span of 11 bases.

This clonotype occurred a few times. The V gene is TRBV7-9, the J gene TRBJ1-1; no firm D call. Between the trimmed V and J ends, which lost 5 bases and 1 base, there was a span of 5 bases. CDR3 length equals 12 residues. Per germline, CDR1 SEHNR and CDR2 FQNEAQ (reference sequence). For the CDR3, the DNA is TGTGCCAGCAGCGTTCAGAACACTGAAGCTTTCTTT. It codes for CASSVQNTEAFF.

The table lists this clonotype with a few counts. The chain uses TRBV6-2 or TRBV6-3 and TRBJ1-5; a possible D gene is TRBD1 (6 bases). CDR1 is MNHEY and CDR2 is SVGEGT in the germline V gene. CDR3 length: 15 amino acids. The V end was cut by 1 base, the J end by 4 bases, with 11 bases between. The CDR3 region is CASSYFTGTNQPQHF. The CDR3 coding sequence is TGTGCCAGCAGTTACTTTACAGGGACAAATCAGCCCCAGCATTTT.

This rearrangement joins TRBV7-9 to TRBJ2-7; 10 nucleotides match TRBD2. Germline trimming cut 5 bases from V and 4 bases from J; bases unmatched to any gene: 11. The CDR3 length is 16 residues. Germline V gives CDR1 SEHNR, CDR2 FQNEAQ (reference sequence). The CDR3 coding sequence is TGTGCCAGCAGCCACGTCGGGACTAGCGCTTATTACGAGCAGTACTTC. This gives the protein CASSHVGTSAYYEQYF. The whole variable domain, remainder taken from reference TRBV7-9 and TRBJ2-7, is DTGVSQNPRHKITKRGQNVTFRCDPISEHNRLYWYRQTLGQGPEFLTYFQNEAQLEKSRLLSDRFSAERPKGSFSTLEIQRTEQGDSAMYLCASSHVGTSAYYEQYFGPGTRLTVT.

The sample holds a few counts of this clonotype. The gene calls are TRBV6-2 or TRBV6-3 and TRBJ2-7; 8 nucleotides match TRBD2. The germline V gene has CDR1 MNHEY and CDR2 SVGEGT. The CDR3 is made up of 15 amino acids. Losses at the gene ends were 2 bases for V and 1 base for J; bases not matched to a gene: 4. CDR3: CASSYGRGRSYEQYV. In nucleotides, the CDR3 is TGTGCCAGCAGTTACGGGCGCGGGAGGTCCTACGAGCAGTACGTC.

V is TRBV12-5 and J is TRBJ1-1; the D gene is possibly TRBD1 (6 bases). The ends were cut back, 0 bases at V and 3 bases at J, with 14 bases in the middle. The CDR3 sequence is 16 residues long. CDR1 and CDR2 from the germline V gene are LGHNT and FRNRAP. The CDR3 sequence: CASGLVILGADTEAFF. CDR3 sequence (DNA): TGTGCTAGTGGTTTGGTTATTCTGGGGGCGGACACTGAAGCTTTCTTT. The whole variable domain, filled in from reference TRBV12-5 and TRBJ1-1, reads DARVTQTPRHKVTEMGQEVTMRCQPILGHNTVFWYRQTMMQGLELLAYFRNRAPLDDSGMPKDRFSAEMPDATLATLKIQPSEPRDSAVYFCASGLVILGADTEAFFGQGTRLTVV.

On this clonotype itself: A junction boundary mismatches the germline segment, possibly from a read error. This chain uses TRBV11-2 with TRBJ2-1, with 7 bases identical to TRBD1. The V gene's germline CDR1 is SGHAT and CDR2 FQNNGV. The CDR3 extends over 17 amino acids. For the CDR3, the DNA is TGTGCCAGCAGCGTAGACCTGGGACAGCTAACCTACAATGAGCAGTTCTTC. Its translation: CASSVDLGQLTYNEQFF.

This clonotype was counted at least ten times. The CDR3 loop is CASSSMTSGRETQYF. DNA for the CDR3: TGTGCCAGCAGCTCGATGACTAGCGGGAGGGAGACCCAGTACTTC. The chain carries TRBV7-2 and TRBJ2-5, with 13 bases aligning to TRBD2. V lost 4 bases to trimming and J lost 5 bases; unmatched junction nucleotides: 4. This CDR3 spans 15 amino acids. Germline loops: CDR1 SGHTA, CDR2 FQGNSA.

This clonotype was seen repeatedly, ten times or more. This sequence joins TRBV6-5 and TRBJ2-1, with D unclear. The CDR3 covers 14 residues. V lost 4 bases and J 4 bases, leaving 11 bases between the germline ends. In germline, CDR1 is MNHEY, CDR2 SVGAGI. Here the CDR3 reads CASSSLLKYNEQFF. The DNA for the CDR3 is TGTGCCAGCAGTTCCCTATTAAAATACAATGAGCAGTTCTTC.

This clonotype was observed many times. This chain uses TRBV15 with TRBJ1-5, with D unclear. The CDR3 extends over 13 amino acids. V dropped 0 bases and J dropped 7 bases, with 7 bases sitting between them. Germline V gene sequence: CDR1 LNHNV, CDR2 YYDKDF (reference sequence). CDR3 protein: CATSRDRPQPQHF. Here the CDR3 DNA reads TGTGCCACCAGCAGAGATCGACCGCAGCCCCAGCATTTT.